This entry is about one T cell receptor beta chain. Its specificity is not known. The data belong to a study of radiotherapy plus CTLA-4 blockade in lung cancer. The CDR3 contains 12 residues. Deletions cut 3 bases from V and 6 bases from J, with 5 bases between. The germline V gene encodes CDR1 MDHEN and CDR2 SYDVKM. Study results and caveats: Best predicting response, reportedly, were early blood T cell clone dynamics, with interferon-beta. TCR clones originating in tumors grew in number in blood after radiotherapy plus ipilimumab.

TCRdb's table, derived via immunoSEQ multiplex PCR, lists solely in-frame clones and lacks some. The sample contains over 75,000 clones, under 90% of which appear only once. This material consisted of peripheral blood, taken from a patient treated with radiotherapy plus ipilimumab. V usage is TRBV28 and J usage is TRBJ2-2; D unresolved. This receptor was obtained from a human donor with non-small cell lung cancer who had stable disease on radiotherapy plus ipilimumab. This chain's CDR3 is CASSFRAGELFF. CDR3 nucleotides: TGTGCCAGCAGTTTTAGGGCCGGGGAGCTGTTTTTT.